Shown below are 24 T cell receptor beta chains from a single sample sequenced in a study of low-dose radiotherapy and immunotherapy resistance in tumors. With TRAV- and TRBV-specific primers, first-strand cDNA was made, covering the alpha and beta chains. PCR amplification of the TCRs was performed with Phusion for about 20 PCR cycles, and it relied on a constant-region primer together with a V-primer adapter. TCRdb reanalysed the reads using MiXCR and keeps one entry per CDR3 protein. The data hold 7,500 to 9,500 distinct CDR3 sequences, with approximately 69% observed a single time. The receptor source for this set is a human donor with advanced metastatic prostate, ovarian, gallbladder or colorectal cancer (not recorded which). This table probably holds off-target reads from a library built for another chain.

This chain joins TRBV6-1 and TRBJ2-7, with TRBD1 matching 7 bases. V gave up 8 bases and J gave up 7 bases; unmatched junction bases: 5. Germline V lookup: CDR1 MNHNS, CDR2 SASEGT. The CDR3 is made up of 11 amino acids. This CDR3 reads CASLGQSEQYF. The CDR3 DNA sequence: TGTGCCAGCCTGGGACAGTCGGAGCAGTACTTC.

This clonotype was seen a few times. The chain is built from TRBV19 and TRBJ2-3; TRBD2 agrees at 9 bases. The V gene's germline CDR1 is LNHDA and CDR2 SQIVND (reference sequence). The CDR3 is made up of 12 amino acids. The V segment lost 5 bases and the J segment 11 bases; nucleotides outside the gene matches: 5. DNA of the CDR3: TGTGCCAGTAGTCCTCAGCGGGGGGAGCAGTATTTT. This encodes CASSPQRGEQYF.

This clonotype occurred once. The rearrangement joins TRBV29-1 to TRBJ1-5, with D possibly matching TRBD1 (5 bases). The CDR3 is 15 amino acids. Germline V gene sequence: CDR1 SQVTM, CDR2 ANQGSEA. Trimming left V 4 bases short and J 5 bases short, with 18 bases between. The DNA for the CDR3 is TGCAGCGTTGTCAGACAGCCGGTCCCCCATCAGCCCCAGCATTTT. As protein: CSVVRQPVPHQPQHF.

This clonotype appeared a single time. The CDR3 reads CASSGGTEAFF. The CDR3 bases are TGTGCCAGCAGCGGAGGTACTGAAGCTTTCTTT. The chain employs TRBV6-4 and TRBJ1-1, with D unclear. Germline-derived CDR1 and CDR2 are MRHNA and SNTAGT. Trimming took 6 bases from V and 5 from J, leaving 7 bases between them. The CDR3 consists of 11 residues.

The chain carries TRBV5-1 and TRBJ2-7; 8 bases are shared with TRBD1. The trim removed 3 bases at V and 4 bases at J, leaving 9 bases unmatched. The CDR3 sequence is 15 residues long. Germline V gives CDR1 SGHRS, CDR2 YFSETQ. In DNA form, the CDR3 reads TGCGCCAGCAGCTCACAATTCAGGGGGCGGTACGAGCAGTACTTC. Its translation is CASSSQFRGRYEQYF. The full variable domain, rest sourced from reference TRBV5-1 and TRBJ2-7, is KAGVTQTPRYLIKTRGQQVTLSCSPISGHRSVSWYQQTPGQGLQFLFEYFSETQRNKGNFPGRFSGRQFSNSRSEMNVSTLELGDSALYLCASSSQFRGRYEQYFGPGTRLTVT.

Here the CDR3 reads CASSQAGSGRYGYNEQFF. Here the CDR3 DNA reads TGTGCCAGCAGCCAAGCTGGTTCCGGGCGGTACGGATACAATGAGCAGTTCTTC. V usage is TRBV3-1 and J usage is TRBJ2-1; no definite D call. Trimming cost V 1 base and J 4 bases, with 20 bases left between them. This CDR3 comprises 18 residues. Germline V CDR1 and CDR2: LGHDT, YNNKEL (reference sequence).

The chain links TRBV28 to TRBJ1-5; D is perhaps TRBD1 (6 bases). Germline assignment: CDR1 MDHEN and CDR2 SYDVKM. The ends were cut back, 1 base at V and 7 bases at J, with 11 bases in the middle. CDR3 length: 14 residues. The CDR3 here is CASSLSGDTQPQHF. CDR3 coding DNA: TGTGCCAGCAGTTTATCAGGGGATACACAGCCCCAGCATTTT.

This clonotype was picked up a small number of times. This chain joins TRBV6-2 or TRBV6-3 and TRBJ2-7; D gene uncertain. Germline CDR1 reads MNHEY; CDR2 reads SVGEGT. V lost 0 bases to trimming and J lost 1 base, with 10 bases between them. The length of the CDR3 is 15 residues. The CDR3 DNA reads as TGTGCCAGCAGTTACTCGATAGACGGTTCCTACGAGCAGTACTTC. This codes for CASSYSIDGSYEQYF.

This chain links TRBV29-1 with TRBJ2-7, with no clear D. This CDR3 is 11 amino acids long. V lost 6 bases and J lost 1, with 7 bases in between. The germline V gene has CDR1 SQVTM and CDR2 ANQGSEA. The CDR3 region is CSVVLSYEQYF. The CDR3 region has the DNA TGCAGCGTCGTTTTGTCCTACGAGCAGTACTTC.

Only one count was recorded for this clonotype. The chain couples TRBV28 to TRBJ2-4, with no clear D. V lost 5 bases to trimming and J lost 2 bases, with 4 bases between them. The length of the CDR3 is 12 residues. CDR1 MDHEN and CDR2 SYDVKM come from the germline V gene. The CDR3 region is CASSPSKNIQYF. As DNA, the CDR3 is TGTGCCAGCAGTCCGTCCAAAAACATTCAGTACTTC.

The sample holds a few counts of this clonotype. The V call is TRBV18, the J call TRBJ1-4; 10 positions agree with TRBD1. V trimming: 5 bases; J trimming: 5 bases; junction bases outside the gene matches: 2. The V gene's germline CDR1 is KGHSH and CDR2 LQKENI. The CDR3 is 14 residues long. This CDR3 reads CASSADRGNEKLFF. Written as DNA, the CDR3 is TGTGCCAGCTCAGCGGACAGGGGGAATGAAAAACTGTTTTTT.

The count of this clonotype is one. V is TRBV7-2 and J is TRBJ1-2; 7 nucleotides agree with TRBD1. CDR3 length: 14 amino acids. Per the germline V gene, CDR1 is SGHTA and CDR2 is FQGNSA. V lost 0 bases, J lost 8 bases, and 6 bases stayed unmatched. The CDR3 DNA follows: TGTGCCAGCAGCTTAGCTACAGGGGTTGTGGGCTACACCTTC. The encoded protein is CASSLATGVVGYTF.

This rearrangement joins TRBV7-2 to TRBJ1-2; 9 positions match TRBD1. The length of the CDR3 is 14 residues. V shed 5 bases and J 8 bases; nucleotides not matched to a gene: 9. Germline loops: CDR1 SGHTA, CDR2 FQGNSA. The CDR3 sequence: CASSAGQGTGGYTF. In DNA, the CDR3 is TGTGCCAGCAGCGCCGGACAGGGGACCGGCGGCTACACCTTC.

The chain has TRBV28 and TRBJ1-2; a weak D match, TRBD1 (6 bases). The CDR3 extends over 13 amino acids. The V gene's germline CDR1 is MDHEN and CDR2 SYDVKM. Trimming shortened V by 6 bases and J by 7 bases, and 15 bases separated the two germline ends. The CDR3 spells CASSSGDGGGYTF. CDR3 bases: TGTGCCAGCAGCTCAGGGGACGGGGGTGGCTACACCTTC.

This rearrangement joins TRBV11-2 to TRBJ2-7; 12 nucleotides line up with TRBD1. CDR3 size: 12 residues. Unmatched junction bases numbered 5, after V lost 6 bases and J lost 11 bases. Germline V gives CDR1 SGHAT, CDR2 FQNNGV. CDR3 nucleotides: TGTGCCAGCAGATCCGGGACAGGGGGCGAGTACTTC. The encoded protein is CASRSGTGGEYF.

The DNA for the CDR3 is TGCGCCAGCAGCTTTGCATTCGGGAGAGCCGACGGAGACATTCAGTACTTC. Translating gives CASSFAFGRADGDIQYF. The chain is built from TRBV5-1 and TRBJ2-4; a possible D gene is TRBD2 (6 bases). Germline V gene sequence: CDR1 SGHRS, CDR2 YFSETQ. The ends were cut back, 2 bases at V and 8 bases at J, with 23 bases in the middle. CDR3 size: 17 residues.

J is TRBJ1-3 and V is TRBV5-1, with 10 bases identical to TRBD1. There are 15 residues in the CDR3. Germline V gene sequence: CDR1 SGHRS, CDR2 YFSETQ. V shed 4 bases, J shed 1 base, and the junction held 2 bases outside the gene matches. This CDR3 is CASSRDRGSGNTIYF. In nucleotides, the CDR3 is TGCGCCAGCAGCCGGGACAGGGGATCTGGAAACACCATATATTTT.

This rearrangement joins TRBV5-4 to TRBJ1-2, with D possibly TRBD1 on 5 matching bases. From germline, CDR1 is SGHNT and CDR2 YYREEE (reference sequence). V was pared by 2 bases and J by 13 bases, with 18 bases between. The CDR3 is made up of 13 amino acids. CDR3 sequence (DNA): TGTGCCAGCAGCTTAACTGGGACCTTCAAAAGCACCTTC. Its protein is CASSLTGTFKSTF.

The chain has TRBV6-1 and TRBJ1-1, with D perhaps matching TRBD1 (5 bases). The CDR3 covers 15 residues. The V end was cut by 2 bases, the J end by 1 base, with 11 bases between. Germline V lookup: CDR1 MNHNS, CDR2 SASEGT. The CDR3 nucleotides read TGTGCCAGCAGTGAATTGGGGCAAGGGAACACTGAAGCTTTCTTT. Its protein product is CASSELGQGNTEAFF.

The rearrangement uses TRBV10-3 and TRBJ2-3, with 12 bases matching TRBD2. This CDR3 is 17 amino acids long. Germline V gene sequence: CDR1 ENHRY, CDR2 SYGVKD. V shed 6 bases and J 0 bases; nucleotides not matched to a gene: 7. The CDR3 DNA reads TGTGCCATCAGCTCGAATCTAGCGGGAGGGAGCACAGATACGCAGTATTTT. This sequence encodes CAISSNLAGGSTDTQYF.

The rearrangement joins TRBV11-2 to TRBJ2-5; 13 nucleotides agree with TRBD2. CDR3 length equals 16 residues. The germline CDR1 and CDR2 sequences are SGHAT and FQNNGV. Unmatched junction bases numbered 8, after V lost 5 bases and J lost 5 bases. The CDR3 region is CASSLGTSGAGETQYF. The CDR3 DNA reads TGTGCCAGCAGCCTCGGGACTAGCGGGGCGGGGGAGACCCAGTACTTC.

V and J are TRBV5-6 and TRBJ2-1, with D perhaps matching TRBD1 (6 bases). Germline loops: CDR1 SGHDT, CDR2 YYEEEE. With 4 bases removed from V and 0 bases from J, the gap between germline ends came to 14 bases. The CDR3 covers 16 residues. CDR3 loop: CASSPLRTVSYNEQFF. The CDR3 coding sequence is TGTGCCAGCAGCCCCCTTCGGACAGTCTCCTACAATGAGCAGTTCTTC. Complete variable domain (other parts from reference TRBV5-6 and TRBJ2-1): DAGVTQSPTHLIKTRGQQVTLRCSPKSGHDTVSWYQQALGQGPQFIFQYYEEEERQRGNFPDRFSGHQFPNYSSELNVNALLLGDSALYLCASSPLRTVSYNEQFFGPGTRLTVL.

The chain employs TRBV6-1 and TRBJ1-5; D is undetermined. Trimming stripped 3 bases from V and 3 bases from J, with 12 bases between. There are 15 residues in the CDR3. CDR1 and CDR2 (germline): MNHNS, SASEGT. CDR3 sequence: CASSEAGLFNQPQHF. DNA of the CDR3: TGTGCCAGCAGTGAGGCTGGATTATTCAATCAGCCCCAGCATTTT.

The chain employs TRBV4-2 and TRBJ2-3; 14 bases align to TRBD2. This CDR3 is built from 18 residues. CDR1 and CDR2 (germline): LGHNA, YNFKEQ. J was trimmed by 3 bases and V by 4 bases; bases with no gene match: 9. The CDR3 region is CASSPSPGTSGGTDTQYF. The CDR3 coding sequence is TGTGCCAGCAGCCCTTCACCCGGGACTAGCGGGGGAACAGATACGCAGTATTTT.